These T cell receptor beta chains were read from a single sample in a study of blood T cell repertoires in COVID-19. TCRdb keeps only in-frame clones here, not all; method: immunoSEQ multiplex PCR. Among some 320,000 clones listed, 85% were seen once. The sample was PBMCs or T cells enriched from blood (not recorded which). The receptors shown here come from a woman under 40 who had been exposed to COVID-19. The CDR3 runs from the conserved cysteine through the conserved F or W. The D gene is left open where the match is weak. Clone size appears in some rows only: once, few, many, or a class for an expanded clone.

TRBJ2-7 once NA TRBV28 CASSSTGHPEPYEQYF TGTGCCAGCAGTTCAACCGGACACCCCGAACCCTACGAGCAGTACTTC
TRBJ2-5 NA NA TRBV29-1 CSVGTLGETQYF TGCAGCGTAGGGACTTTGGGGGAGACCCAGTACTTC
TRBJ2-1 NA TRBD2 TRBV19 CATATSPRNEQFF TGTGCCACGGCGACTAGCCCCCGCAATGAGCAGTTCTTC
TRBJ1-2 NA NA TRBV28 CASSFQGYGYTF TGTGCCAGCAGTTTTCAGGGGTATGGCTACACCTTC
TRBJ1-5 NA NA TRBV19 CASSISQGNQPQHF TGTGCCAGTAGTATATCGCAGGGGAATCAGCCCCAGCATTTT
TRBJ1-2 NA NA TRBV7-3 CASSQTGTKGYTF TGTGCCAGCAGCCAGACAGGAACAAAAGGCTACACCTTC
TRBJ2-7 NA TRBD1 TRBV28 CASSSTGTGVFYEQYF TGTGCCAGCAGTTCCACCGGGACAGGGGTTTTTTACGAGCAGTACTTC
TRBJ2-2 NA TRBD1 TRBV9 CASSVRQGSAGELFF TGTGCCAGCAGCGTCAGACAGGGCTCGGCCGGGGAGCTGTTTTTT
TRBJ1-1 once NA TRBV19 CASSIAGDAEAFF TGTGCCAGTAGTATAGCAGGTGATGCTGAAGCTTTCTTT
TRBJ1-2 NA NA TRBV28 CASTLTGELNYGYTF TGTGCCAGCACTCTAACCGGAGAGCTTAACTATGGCTACACCTTC
TRBJ2-5 NA NA TRBV6-1 CASSEAGLASETQYF TGTGCCAGCAGTGAAGCAGGGCTAGCGAGCGAGACCCAGTACTTC
TRBJ2-7 few NA TRBV6-1 CASSERGWNEQYF TGTGCCAGCAGTGAACGGGGTTGGAACGAGCAGTACTTC
TRBJ2-1 NA NA TRBV19 CASSGRPSSYNEQFF TGTGCCAGTAGTGGGAGACCTAGCTCCTACAATGAGCAGTTCTTC
TRBJ2-2 NA TRBD2 TRBV24-1 CATSVRTSGRIGELFF TGTGCCACCAGTGTCAGGACTAGCGGGAGGATCGGGGAGCTGTTTTTT
TRBJ2-2 NA NA TRBV7-3 CASSLLLDTGELFF TGTGCCAGCAGCTTATTACTGGACACCGGGGAGCTGTTTTTT
TRBJ1-2 few NA TRBV11-2 CASSAPGTRFNYGYTF TGTGCCAGCAGCGCCCCCGGGACACGATTTAACTATGGCTACACCTTC
TRBJ1-4 NA NA TRBV7-9 CASSSSPAGYNEKLFF TGTGCCAGCAGCTCCTCCCCAGCAGGGTATAATGAAAAACTGTTTTTT
TRBJ2-5 NA NA TRBV7-2 CASSPAGEQETQYF TGTGCCAGCAGCCCGGCCGGGGAGCAAGAGACCCAGTACTTC
TRBJ2-5 NA NA TRBV5-1 CASSPLGASQETQYF TGCGCCAGCAGCCCGTTGGGGGCCTCCCAAGAGACCCAGTACTTC
TRBJ1-3 NA NA TRBV3-1/TRBV3-2 CASSRSGNTIYF TGTGCCAGCAGCCGGAGTGGAAACACCATATATTTT
TRBJ1-1 NA NA TRBV20-1 CSAQTGTEAFF TGCAGTGCTCAGACGGGGACTGAAGCTTTCTTT
TRBJ2-5 NA TRBD2 TRBV7-3 CASSSHPGTSGTSGEGQYF TGTGCCAGCAGCTCCCACCCCGGGACTAGCGGGACCTCCGGGGAAGGCCAGTACTTC
TRBJ2-7 NA TRBD1 TRBV19 CASSPGTGGSKPYEQYF TGTGCCAGTAGTCCCGGGACAGGGGGCTCAAAACCCTACGAGCAGTACTTC
TRBJ1-6 few TRBD1 TRBV19 CASRTGFGSPLHF TGTGCCAGTAGGACAGGGTTTGGATCACCCCTCCACTTT
TRBJ2-2 NA NA TRBV7-2 CASSLVAGNPGELFF TGTGCCAGCAGCTTAGTGGCAGGGAACCCCGGGGAGCTGTTTTTT